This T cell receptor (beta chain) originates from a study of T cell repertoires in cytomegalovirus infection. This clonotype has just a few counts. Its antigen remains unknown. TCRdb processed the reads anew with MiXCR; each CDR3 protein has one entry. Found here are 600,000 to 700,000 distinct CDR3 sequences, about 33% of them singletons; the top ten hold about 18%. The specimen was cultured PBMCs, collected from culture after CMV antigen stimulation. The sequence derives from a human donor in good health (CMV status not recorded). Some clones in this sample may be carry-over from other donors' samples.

The CDR3 reads CASSGSTGELFF. CDR3 DNA sequence: TGTGCCAGCAGTGGTTCGACCGGGGAGCTGTTTTTT. This chain joins TRBV2 and TRBJ2-2; no reliable D call. This CDR3 has 12 residues. Germline V gene lookup returns CDR1 SNHLY and CDR2 FYNNEI. V lost 4 bases to trimming and J lost 5 bases, with 5 bases between them. Based on the CDR3 plus reference TRBV2 and TRBJ2-2, the full variable domain is EPEVTQTPSHQVTQMGQEVILRCVPISNHLYFYWYRQILGQKVEFLVSFYNNEISEKSEIFDDQFSVERPDGSNFTLKIRSTKLEDSAMYFCASSGSTGELFFGEGSRLTVL.